This T cell receptor (beta chain) was identified during a study of blood T cell repertoires in COVID-19. This clone appeared a few times. Generated by immunoSEQ multiplex PCR, the TCRdb table keeps only in-frame clones and is missing some. This repertoire shows tens of thousands of clones, about 91% found once; its top ten account for around 15%. Germline CDR1 is SNHLY and CDR2 is FYNNEI. This CDR3 has 13 residues. J was trimmed by 3 bases and V by 10 bases; bases with no gene match: 9. The chain combines TRBV2 with TRBJ2-7; 7 bases line up with TRBD1. The receptor was derived from a woman aged 60-70 years with active COVID-19. The sequenced material came from peripheral blood. For the CDR3, the DNA is TGTGCCACCGGGACAGACTTAGGCTACGAGCAGTACTTC. Protein sequence: CATGTDLGYEQYF. Complete variable domain (other parts from reference TRBV2 and TRBJ2-7): EPEVTQTPSHQVTQMGQEVILRCVPISNHLYFYWYRQILGQKVEFLVSFYNNEISEKSEIFDDQFSVERPDGSNFTLKIRSTKLEDSAMYFCATGTDLGYEQYFGPGTRLTVT.